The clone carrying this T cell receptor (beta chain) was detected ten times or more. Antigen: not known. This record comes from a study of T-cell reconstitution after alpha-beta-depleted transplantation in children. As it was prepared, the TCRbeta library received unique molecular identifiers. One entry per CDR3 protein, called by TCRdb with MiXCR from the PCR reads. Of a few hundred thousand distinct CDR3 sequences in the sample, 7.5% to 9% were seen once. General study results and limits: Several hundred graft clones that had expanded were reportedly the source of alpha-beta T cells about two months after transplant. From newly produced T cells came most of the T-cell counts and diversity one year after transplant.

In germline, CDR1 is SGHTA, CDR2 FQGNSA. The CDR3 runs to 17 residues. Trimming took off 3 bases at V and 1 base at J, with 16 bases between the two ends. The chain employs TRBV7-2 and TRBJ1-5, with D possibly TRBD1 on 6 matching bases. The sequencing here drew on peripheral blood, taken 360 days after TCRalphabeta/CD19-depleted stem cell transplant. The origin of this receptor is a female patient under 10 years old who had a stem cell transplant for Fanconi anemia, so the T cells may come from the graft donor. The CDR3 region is CASSFGSGGVSNQPQHF. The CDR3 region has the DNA TGTGCCAGCAGCTTTGGGTCGGGGGGCGTCAGCAATCAGCCCCAGCATTTT.